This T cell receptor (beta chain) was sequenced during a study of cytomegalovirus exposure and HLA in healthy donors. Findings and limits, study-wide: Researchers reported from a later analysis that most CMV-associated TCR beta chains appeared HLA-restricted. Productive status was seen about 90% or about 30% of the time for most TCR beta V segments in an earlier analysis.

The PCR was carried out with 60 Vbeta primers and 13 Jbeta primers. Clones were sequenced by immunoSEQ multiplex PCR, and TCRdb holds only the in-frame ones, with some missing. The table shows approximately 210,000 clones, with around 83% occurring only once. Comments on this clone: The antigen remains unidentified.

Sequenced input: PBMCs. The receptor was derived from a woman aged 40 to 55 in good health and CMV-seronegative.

The CDR3 loop reads CASSESLGSSGNTIYF. The CDR3 DNA follows: TGTGCCAGCAGTGAATCTCTAGGATCCTCTGGAAACACCATATATTTT. The chain joins TRBV25-1 to TRBJ1-3; D ambiguous. Trimming stripped 1 base from V and 0 bases from J, with 10 bases between. CDR1 and CDR2 from the germline V gene are MGHDK and SYGVNS. The CDR3 totals 16 residues.